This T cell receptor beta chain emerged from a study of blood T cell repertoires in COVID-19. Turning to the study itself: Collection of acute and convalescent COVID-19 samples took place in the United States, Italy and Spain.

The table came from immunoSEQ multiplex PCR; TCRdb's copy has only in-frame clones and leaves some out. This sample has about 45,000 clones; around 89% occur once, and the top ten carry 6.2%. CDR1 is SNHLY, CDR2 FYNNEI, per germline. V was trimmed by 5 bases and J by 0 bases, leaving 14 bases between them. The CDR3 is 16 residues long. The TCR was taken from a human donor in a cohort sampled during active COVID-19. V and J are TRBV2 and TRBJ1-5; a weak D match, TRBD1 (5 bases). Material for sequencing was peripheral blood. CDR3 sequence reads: CASSIGGGGSNQPQHF. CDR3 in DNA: TGTGCCAGCAGTATCGGGGGGGGAGGTAGCAATCAGCCCCAGCATTTT. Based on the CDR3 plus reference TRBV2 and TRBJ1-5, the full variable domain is EPEVTQTPSHQVTQMGQEVILRCVPISNHLYFYWYRQILGQKVEFLVSFYNNEISEKSEIFDDQFSVERPDGSNFTLKIRSTKLEDSAMYFCASSIGGGGSNQPQHFGDGTRLSIL.